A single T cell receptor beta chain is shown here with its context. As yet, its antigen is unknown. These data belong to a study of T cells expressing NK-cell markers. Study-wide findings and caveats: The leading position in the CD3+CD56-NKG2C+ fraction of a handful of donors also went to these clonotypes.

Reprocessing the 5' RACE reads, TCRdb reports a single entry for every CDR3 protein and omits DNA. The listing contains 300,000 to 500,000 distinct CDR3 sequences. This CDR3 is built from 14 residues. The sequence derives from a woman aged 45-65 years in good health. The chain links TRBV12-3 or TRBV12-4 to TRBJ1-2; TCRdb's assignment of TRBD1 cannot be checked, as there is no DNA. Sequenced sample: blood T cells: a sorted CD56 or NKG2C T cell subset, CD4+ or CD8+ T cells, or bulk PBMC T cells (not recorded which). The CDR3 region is CASSLGGRRYGYTF.